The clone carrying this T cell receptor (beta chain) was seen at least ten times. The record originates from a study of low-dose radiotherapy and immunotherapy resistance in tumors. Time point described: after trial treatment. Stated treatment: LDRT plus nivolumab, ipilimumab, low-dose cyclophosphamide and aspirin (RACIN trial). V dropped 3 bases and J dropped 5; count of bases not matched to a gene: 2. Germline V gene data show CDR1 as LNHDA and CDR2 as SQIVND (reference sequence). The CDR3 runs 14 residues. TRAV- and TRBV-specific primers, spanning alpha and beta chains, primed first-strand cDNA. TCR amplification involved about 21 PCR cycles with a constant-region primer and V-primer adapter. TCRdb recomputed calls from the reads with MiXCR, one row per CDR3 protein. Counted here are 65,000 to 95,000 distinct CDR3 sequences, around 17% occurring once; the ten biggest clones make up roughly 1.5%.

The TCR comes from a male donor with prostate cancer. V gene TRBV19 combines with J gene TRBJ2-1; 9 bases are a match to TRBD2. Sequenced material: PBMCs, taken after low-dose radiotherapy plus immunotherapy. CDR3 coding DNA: TGTGCCAGTAGTATTTCTAGCGGGGACAATGAGCAGTTCTTC. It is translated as CASSISSGDNEQFF.